These T cell receptor beta chains were read from a single sample in a study of Graves' ophthalmopathy and Graves' hyperthyroidism. MiXCR, applied by TCRdb to the multiplex PCR reads, yields one record per CDR3 protein. Counted here are over 200,000 distinct CDR3 sequences, over 25% occurring once; the ten biggest clones make up about 9.1%. The sample consisted of peripheral blood. The source is a middle-aged man with Graves' ophthalmopathy. Each CDR3 is given with its conserved first and last residue. D genes are given only for firm matches. Clone sizes are given selectively: once, few, many, or a class where the clone is expanded.

clone_size j_call d_call v_call cdr3_nt cdr3_aa
few TRBJ1-2 TRBD1 TRBV6-1 TGTGCCAGTTCAACAGGGGATCACTATGGCTACACCTTC CASSTGDHYGYTF
many TRBJ2-7 . TRBV19 TGTGCCAGTACCGCGACTAGTCTTTCCTACGAGCAGTACTTC CASTATSLSYEQYF
many TRBJ1-1 . TRBV9 TGTGCCAGCAGCCCCAAGGGGAACACTGAAGCTTTCTTT CASSPKGNTEAFF
many TRBJ1-1 . TRBV20-1 TGCAGTGCTAGAGATCGGAGAGTGAACACTGAAGCTTTCTTT CSARDRRVNTEAFF
many TRBJ2-7 . TRBV9 TGTGCCAGCAGCGTAGAAGGCCATACTACCTACGAGCAGTACTTC CASSVEGHTTYEQYF
many TRBJ2-5 TRBD1 TRBV5-1 TGCGCCAGCAGCTCCGGGACAGGAAGTCTGGAGACCCAGTACTTC CASSSGTGSLETQYF
. TRBJ2-7 TRBD2 TRBV12-3/TRBV12-4 TGTGCCAGCAGCCCCTTAGGGACTAGCGGGAGGGCCCTCTACGAGCAGTACTTC CASSPLGTSGRALYEQYF
. TRBJ2-7 TRBD1 TRBV27 TGTGCCAGCAGTTTATCGGTGGGACAGGGGGAGCAGTACTTC CASSLSVGQGEQYF
many TRBJ2-7 . TRBV12-3/TRBV12-4 TGTGCCAGCAGTAAGATGGGGGGTTTATCCTACGAGCAGTACTTC CASSKMGGLSYEQYF
. TRBJ1-2 . TRBV20-1 TGCAGTGCTATCCCGACAGTGGGCTATGGCTACACCTTC CSAIPTVGYGYTF
. TRBJ2-2 TRBD1 TRBV29-1 TGCAGCGTACCCGGGACAGGGGATTCCGGGGAGCTGTTTTTT CSVPGTGDSGELFF
many TRBJ2-2 . TRBV11-2 TGTGCCAGCAGTAAGGTGGCCACCGGGGAGCTGTTTTTT CASSKVATGELFF
many TRBJ2-4 TRBD2 TRBV7-3 TGTGCCAGCAGCCCCGGGGGGGGACGCATTCAGTACTTC CASSPGGGRIQYF
many TRBJ2-7 TRBD1 TRBV11-2 TGTGCCAGCAGCTTAGAGAGGACAGGGGGTACCTACGAGCAGTACTTC CASSLERTGGTYEQYF
. TRBJ2-7 . TRBV28 TGTGCCAGTACTCGGGACCAAGGGGCCTACGAGCAGTACTTC CASTRDQGAYEQYF
. TRBJ1-6 TRBD1 TRBV28 TGTGCCAGCAATGAGGGGGCAGACTATAATTCACCCCTCCACTTT CASNEGADYNSPLHF
many TRBJ2-7 TRBD2 TRBV2 TGTGCCAGCACGGGGACTAGCGGGAGTTACGAGCAGTACTTC CASTGTSGSYEQYF
many TRBJ1-1 . TRBV7-8 TGTGCCAGCAGCTTGCTGAGAGCCAGCGGTGAAGCTTTCTTT CASSLLRASGEAFF
many TRBJ2-5 TRBD1 TRBV20-1 TGCAGTGCACCGACAGGGGCAGAGACCCAGTACTTC CSAPTGAETQYF
. TRBJ1-1 . TRBV6-2/TRBV6-3 TGTGCCAGCAGTCCCCTCCCCGGGAACACTGAAGCTTTCTTT CASSPLPGNTEAFF
many TRBJ2-5 TRBD2 TRBV5-1 TGCGCCAGCAGCTTGATGAGGACTAGCGGAACCCAAGAGACCCAGTACTTC CASSLMRTSGTQETQYF
many TRBJ2-7 TRBD2 TRBV28 TGTGCCAGCAGTTCTCTAGCGGTCCTCTACGAGCAGTACTTC CASSSLAVLYEQYF
few TRBJ2-1 . TRBV19 TGTGCCAGTAGTATTCCAGGGTATGAGCAGTTCTTC CASSIPGYEQFF
. TRBJ1-1 . TRBV6-5 TGTGCCAGCAGTTTCGGCCTCGGGGAAGCTTTCTTT CASSFGLGEAFF
many TRBJ2-5 . TRBV7-3 TGTGCCAGCAGCTTAACGGGCGGGTCTCAAGAGACCCAGTACTTC CASSLTGGSQETQYF
many TRBJ2-2 . TRBV2 TGTGCCAGCAGGGGACAGAACACCGGGGAGCTGTTTTTT CASRGQNTGELFF
. TRBJ1-1 . TRBV11-3 TGTGCCAGCAGCTTAGCGGCAGCCTTTGGCACTGAAGCTTTCTTT CASSLAAAFGTEAFF
. TRBJ2-2 TRBD2 TRBV2 TGTGCCAGCTGGGGGGGTTTCGTCGGGGAGCTGTTTTTT CASWGGFVGELFF
. TRBJ1-1 . TRBV12-3/TRBV12-4 TGTGCCAGCAGCCAGTCCGGCCTGGGCACTGAAGCTTTCTTT CASSQSGLGTEAFF
many TRBJ2-2 . TRBV7-9 TGTGCCAGCAGCTTATCGCTAGCCGGGGAGCTGTTTTTT CASSLSLAGELFF
. TRBJ1-1 TRBD1 TRBV7-3 TGTGCCAGCAGCTTAACAGGGGGCGCGAACACTGAAGCTTTCTTT CASSLTGGANTEAFF
many TRBJ1-1 . TRBV12-3/TRBV12-4 TGTGCCAGCAGTTTACATTCCGTTTTAATAGCTTTCTTT CASSLHSVLIAFF